Following are 7 T cell receptor beta chains from one sample sequenced in a study of radiation and T cells in renal cell carcinoma. This sample's treatment: treatment-naive control, cytoreductive nephrectomy. The method was immunoSEQ multiplex PCR; TCRdb's version includes in-frame clones alone and lacks a portion of them. This sample has 18,000 or so clones, with roughly 60% found just once. Sequences were derived from tumor tissue, sampled from a patient whose treatment was nephrectomy without radiotherapy. Source of these receptors: a man aged 45-60 years with renal cell carcinoma.

The chain is built from TRBV7-2 and TRBJ2-1, with D maybe TRBD2 (5 bases). The CDR3 runs to 12 residues. Germline V gene lookup returns CDR1 SGHTA and CDR2 FQGNSA. V shed 5 bases and J shed 15 bases, with 17 bases lying between them. CDR3 sequence: CASSQIEGPGFF. The CDR3 nucleotides read TGTGCCAGCAGCCAAATTGAGGGTCCGGGGTTCTTC.

This clone turned up a few times. This chain links TRBV19 with TRBJ1-1; 7 nucleotides match TRBD1. Germline V gene data show CDR1 as LNHDA and CDR2 as SQIVND (reference sequence). This CDR3 contains 13 residues. V trimming: 2 bases; J trimming: 3 bases; junction bases outside the gene matches: 0. Here the CDR3 reads CASSIQGDTEAFF. The CDR3 nucleotides read TGTGCCAGTAGTATACAGGGGGACACTGAAGCTTTCTTT. Full variable domain (missing parts from reference TRBV19 and TRBJ1-1): DGGITQSPKYLFRKEGQNVTLSCEQNLNHDAMYWYRQDPGQGLRLIYYSQIVNDFQKGDIAEGYSVSREKKESFPLTVTSAQKNPTAFYLCASSIQGDTEAFFGQGTRLTVV.

This clone was seen more than once but under ten times. The chain has TRBV7-3 and TRBJ2-2; no clear D. This CDR3 is 14 amino acids long. V was cut by 0 bases and J by 5 bases, with 7 bases left in between. In germline, CDR1 is SGHTA, CDR2 FQGTGA. CDR3 sequence reads: CASSLTTRTGELFF. CDR3 nucleotide sequence: TGTGCCAGCAGCTTAACGACCAGGACCGGGGAGCTGTTTTTT.

V usage is TRBV7-2 and J usage is TRBJ2-3; a weak D match, TRBD2 (6 bases). The V and J ends lost 10 bases and 4 bases respectively, with 21 bases between them. Germline V lookup: CDR1 SGHTA, CDR2 FQGNSA. The CDR3 loop spans 15 amino acids. CDR3 sequence: CATKPRGTRADTQYF. The CDR3 DNA is TGTGCCACCAAACCTCGGGGGACGAGGGCAGATACGCAGTATTTT.

The chain couples TRBV5-6 to TRBJ2-7; TRBD1 might be the D (6 bases). The V gene's germline CDR1 is SGHDT and CDR2 YYEEEE. The CDR3 sequence is 17 residues long. V gave up 2 bases and J gave up 0 bases, with 18 bases separating them. The CDR3, as DNA: TGTGCCAGCAGCTTTTCCCCCGGGACAACCCGCTCCTACGAGCAGTACTTC. Translating it yields CASSFSPGTTRSYEQYF.

By proportion, this clone is medium-sized. The V and J genes are TRBV14 and TRBJ2-5, with no clear D. Trimming took 4 bases from V and 5 from J, leaving 11 bases between them. Looked up from germline, CDR1 is SGHDN and CDR2 is FVKESK. The CDR3 length is 13 residues. The CDR3 DNA follows: TGTGCCAGCAGCCCCGGGCTGGGGGAGACCCAGTACTTC. This translates into CASSPGLGETQYF.

This chain connects TRBV30 to TRBJ2-1; 15 bases line up with TRBD2. Germline trimming cut 2 bases from V and 0 bases from J; bases unmatched to any gene: 8. The germline CDR1 and CDR2 sequences are GTSNPN and SVGIG (reference sequence). The CDR3 has 19 residues. The CDR3 DNA sequence: TGTGCCTGGAGTCCCCCGGGACTAGCGGGGGGTTTCTCCTACAATGAGCAGTTCTTC. This encodes CAWSPPGLAGGFSYNEQFF.